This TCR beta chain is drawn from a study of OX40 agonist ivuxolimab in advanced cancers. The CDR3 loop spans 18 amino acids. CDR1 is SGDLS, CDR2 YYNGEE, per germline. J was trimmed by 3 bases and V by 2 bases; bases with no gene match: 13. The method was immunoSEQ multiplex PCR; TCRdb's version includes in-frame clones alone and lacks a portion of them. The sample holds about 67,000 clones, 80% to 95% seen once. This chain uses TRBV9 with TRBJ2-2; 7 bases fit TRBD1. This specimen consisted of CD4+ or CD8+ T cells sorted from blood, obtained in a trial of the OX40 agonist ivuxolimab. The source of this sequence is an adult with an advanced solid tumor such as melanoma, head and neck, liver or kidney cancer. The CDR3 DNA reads TGTGCCAGCAGCGTTGGCCTTGGACAGGTGGTAGACACCGGGGAGCTGTTTTTT. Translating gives CASSVGLGQVVDTGELFF.